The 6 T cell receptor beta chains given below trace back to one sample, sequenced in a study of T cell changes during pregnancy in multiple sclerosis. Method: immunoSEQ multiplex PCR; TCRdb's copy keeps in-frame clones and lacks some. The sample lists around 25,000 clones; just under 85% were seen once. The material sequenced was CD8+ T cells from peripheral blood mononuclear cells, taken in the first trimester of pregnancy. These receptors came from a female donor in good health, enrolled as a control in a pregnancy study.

In DNA form, the CDR3 reads TGTGCCAGCCGTACCAAAGGGCAGCGGGACTATGGCTACACCTTC. It codes for CASRTKGQRDYGYTF. V gene TRBV7-9 combines with J gene TRBJ1-2; D is undetermined. V shed 8 bases and J shed 3 bases, with 19 bases lying between them. From germline, CDR1 is SEHNR and CDR2 FQNEAQ (reference sequence). The CDR3 sequence is 15 residues long. Complete variable domain (other parts from reference TRBV7-9 and TRBJ1-2): DTGVSQNPRHKITKRGQNVTFRCDPISEHNRLYWYRQTLGQGPEFLTYFQNEAQLEKSRLLSDRFSAERPKGSFSTLEIQRTEQGDSAMYLCASRTKGQRDYGYTFGSGTRLTVV.

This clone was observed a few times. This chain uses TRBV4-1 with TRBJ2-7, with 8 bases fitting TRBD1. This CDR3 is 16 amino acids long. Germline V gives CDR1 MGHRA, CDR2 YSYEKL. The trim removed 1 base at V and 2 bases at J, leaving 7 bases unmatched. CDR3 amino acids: CASSQASDRVTYEQYF. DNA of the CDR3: TGCGCCAGCAGCCAAGCATCGGACAGGGTTACCTACGAGCAGTACTTC.

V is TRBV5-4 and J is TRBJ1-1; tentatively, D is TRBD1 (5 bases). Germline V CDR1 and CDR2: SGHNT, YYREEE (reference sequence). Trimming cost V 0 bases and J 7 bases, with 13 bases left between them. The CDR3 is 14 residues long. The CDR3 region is CASSLAGPGGEAFF. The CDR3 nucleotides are TGTGCCAGCAGCTTGGCCGGTCCCGGGGGTGAAGCTTTCTTT. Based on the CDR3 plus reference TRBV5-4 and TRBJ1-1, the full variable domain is ETGVTQSPTHLIKTRGQQVTLRCSSQSGHNTVSWYQQALGQGPQFIFQYYREEENGRGNFPPRFSGLQFPNYSSELNVNALELDDSALYLCASSLAGPGGEAFFGQGTRLTVV.

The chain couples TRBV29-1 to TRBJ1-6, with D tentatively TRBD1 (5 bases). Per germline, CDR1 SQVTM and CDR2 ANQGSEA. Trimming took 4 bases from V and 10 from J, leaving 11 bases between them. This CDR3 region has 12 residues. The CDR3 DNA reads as TGCAGCGTTGGTAGGGAGGGGTCACCCCTCCACTTT. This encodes CSVGREGSPLHF.

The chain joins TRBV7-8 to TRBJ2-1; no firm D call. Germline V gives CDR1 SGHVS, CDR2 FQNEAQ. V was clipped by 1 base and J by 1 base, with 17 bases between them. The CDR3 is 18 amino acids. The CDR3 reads CASSLGFFTLASYNEQFF. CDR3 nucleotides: TGTGCCAGCAGCTTAGGATTCTTCACTCTCGCGTCCTACAATGAGCAGTTCTTC.

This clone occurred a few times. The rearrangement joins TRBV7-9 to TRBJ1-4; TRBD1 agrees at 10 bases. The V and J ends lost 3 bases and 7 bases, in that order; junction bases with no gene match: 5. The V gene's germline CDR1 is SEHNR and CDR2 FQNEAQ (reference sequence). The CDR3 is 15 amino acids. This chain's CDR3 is CASSFSRTGGEKLFF. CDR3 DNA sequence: TGTGCCAGCAGCTTTAGTAGGACAGGGGGTGAAAAACTGTTTTTT.